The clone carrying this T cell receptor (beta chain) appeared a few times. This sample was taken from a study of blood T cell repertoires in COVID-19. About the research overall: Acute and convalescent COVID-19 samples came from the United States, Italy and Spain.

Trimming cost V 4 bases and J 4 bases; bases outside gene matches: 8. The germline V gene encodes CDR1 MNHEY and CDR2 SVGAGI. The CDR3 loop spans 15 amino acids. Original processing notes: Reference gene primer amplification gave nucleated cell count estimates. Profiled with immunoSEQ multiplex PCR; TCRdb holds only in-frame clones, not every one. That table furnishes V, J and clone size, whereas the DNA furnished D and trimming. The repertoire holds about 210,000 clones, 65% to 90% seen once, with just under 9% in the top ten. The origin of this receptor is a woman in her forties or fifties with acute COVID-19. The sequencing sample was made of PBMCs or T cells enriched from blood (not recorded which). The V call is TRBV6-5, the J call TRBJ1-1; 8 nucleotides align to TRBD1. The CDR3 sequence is CASSSNDRGGTEAFF. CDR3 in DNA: TGTGCCAGCAGTTCCAACGACAGGGGTGGCACTGAAGCTTTCTTT.